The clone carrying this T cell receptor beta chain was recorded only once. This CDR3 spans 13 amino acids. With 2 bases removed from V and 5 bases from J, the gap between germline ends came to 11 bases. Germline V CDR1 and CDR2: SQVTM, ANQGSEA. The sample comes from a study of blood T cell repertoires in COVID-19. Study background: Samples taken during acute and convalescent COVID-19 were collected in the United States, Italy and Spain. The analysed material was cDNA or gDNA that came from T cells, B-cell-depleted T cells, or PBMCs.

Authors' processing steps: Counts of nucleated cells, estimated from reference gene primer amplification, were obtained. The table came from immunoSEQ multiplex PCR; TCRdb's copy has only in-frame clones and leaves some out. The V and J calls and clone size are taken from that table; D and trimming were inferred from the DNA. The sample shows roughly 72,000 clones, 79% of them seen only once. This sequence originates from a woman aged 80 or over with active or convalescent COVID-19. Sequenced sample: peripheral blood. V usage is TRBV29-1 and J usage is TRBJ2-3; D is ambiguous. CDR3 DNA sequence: TGCAGCGTTGAAATCAGTATGATAGATACGCAGTATTTT. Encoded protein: CSVEISMIDTQYF.